This TCR beta chain was recorded in a study of T cells in localized non-small cell lung cancer. Study observations and caveats: A denser population of T cells in blood accompanied longer overall survival. Because only a single region of the tumor was sequenced, heterogeneity remains possible. Paired adjacent lung recovered a median around 62 of the top 100 tumor clones. Measurement of T cell clonality placed uninvolved adjacent lung highest, above the level in tumor.

Regarding this clone: Its antigen remains unidentified.

Method: immunoSEQ multiplex PCR; TCRdb's copy keeps in-frame clones and lacks some. Of around 50,000 clones listed, roughly 90% are singletons. V lost 1 base and J lost 5; bases outside the gene matches: 3. Germline loops: CDR1 KGHSH, CDR2 LQKENI. This CDR3 has 16 residues. The receptor comes from a woman aged 40 to 75 with stage I lung adenocarcinoma. The chain carries TRBV18 and TRBJ2-5; 14 bases match TRBD2. The material was peripheral blood, obtained before any cancer treatment. The CDR3 reads CASSPRRLAGGETQYF. The CDR3 DNA reads TGTGCCAGCTCACCACGCCGACTAGCGGGGGGGGAGACCCAGTACTTC.